Shown below are 2 T cell receptor beta chains from a single sample sequenced in a study of control samples from healthy donors and cancer patients. Profiling relied on immunoSEQ multiplex PCR, and the TCRdb table lists in-frame clones only, not all of them. The top ten clones hold 18% of a sample with some 96,000 clones, roughly 84% of them seen once. The sequencing input was blood. These receptors were taken from a woman aged 45-60 years in good health.

This rearrangement joins TRBV19 to TRBJ2-7; the match to TRBD1 covers 8 bases. Germline CDR1 reads LNHDA; CDR2 reads SQIVND (reference sequence). This CDR3 spans 15 amino acids. Trimming cost V 5 bases and J 5 bases; bases outside gene matches: 11. The CDR3 nucleotides are TGTGCCAGTAGTTGGGGGACAGGAGGTCTGAACGAGCAGTACTTC. Its translation: CASSWGTGGLNEQYF.

The V gene is TRBV2, the J gene TRBJ2-1; 14 bases map to TRBD2. There are 19 residues in the CDR3. The V gene's germline CDR1 is SNHLY and CDR2 FYNNEI. The ends lost 7 bases at V and 5 bases at J; junction bases unmatched: 16. CDR3 amino acids: CASNRRLAGGRFGHNEQFF. CDR3 DNA sequence: TGTGCCAGCAATAGGAGACTAGCGGGGGGGCGGTTCGGCCACAATGAGCAGTTCTTC.